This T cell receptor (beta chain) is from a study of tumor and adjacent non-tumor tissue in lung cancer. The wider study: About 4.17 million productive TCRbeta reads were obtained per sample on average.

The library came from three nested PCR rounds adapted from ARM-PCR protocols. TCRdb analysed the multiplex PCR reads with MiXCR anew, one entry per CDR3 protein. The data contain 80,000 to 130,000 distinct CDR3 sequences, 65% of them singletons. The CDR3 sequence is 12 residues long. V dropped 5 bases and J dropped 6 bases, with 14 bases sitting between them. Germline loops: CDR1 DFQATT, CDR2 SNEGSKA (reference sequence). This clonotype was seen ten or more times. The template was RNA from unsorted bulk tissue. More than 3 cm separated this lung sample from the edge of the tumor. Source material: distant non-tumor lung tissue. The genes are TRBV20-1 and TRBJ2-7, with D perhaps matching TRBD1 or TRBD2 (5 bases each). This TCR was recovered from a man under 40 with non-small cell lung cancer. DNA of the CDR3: TGCAGTGCTGGGGACCTAGTCTCCGAGCAGTACTTC. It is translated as CSAGDLVSEQYF.